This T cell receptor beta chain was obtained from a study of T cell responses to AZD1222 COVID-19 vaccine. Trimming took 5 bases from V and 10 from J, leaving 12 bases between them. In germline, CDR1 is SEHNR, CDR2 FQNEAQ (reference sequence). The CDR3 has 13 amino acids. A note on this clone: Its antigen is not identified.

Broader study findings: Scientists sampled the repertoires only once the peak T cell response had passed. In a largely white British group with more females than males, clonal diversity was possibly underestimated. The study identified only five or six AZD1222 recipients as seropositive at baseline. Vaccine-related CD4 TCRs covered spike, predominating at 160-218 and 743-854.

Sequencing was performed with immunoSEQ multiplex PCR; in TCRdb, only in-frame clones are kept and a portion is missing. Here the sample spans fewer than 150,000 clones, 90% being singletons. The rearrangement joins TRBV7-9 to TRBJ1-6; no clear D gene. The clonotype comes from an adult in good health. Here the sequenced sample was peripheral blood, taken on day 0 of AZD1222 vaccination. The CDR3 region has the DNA TGTGCCAGCAGCCCCCCCGGGGAATCACCCCTCCACTTT. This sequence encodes CASSPPGESPLHF.